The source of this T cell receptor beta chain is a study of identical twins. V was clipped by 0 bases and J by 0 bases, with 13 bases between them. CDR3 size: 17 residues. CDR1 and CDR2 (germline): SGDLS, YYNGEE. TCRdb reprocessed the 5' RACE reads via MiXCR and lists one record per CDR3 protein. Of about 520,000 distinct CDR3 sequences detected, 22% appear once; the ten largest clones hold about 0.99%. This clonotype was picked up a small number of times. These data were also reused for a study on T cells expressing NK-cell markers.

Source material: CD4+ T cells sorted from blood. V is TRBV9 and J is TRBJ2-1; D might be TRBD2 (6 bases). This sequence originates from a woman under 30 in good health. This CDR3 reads CASSVGGAGTSYNEQFF. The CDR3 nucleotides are TGTGCCAGCAGCGTAGGAGGCGCGGGAACCTCCTACAATGAGCAGTTCTTC.